This TCR beta chain was profiled in a study of beta chain features in type 1 diabetes. On the study more broadly: Across the samples, some 98,000,000 sorted cells were examined in total. Study-level points and caveats: Type 1 diabetes patients showed fewer insertions and more deletions at VDJ junctions.

Concerning this clone itself: The antigen remains unidentified.

Germline-derived CDR1 and CDR2 are DFQATT and SNEGSKA (reference sequence). Deletions cut 3 bases from V and 5 bases from J, with 7 bases between. The CDR3 is made up of 11 amino acids. Expressed TCRB transcripts got sequenced, as all isolated RNA was reverse transcribed. Only in-frame clones appear in the TCRdb table, and some are missing; sequencing was by immunoSEQ multiplex PCR. Of 200,000 to 250,000 clones listed, roughly 11% are singletons. The TCR originated in a man aged 18 to 29 in good health. V usage is TRBV20-1 and J usage is TRBJ2-5; D remains unclear. The sample consisted of central memory CD4+ T cells from blood. The CDR3 region has the DNA TGCAGTGCTAGCCTCTCCGAGACCCAGTACTTC. Its translation: CSASLSETQYF.